Listed below are T cell receptor beta chains from one sample, sequenced in a study of T-cell memory formation after mild COVID-19. One entry per CDR3 protein, called by TCRdb with MiXCR from the 5' RACE reads. The sample consists of around 300,000 distinct CDR3 sequences, around 13% of them appearing once. Sequencing was done on a sample of PBMCs or a T cell subset sorted from them (not recorded which). All receptors derive from a man aged 18 to 35 who had mild COVID-19 (a few samples of this study predate the infection). Cell type and time point are not known. CDR3s include the opening cysteine and the closing phenylalanine or tryptophan. The D gene is left open where the match is weak. Where a row states a size, it is once, few, many or the class of an expanded clone; other rows omit it.

size: few; D: -; J: TRBJ2-2; V: TRBV6-2/TRBV6-3; DNA: TGTGCCAGCAGTTACCGGGGAGACACCGGGGAGCTGTTTTTT; CDR3: CASSYRGDTGELFF
size: few; D: TRBD2; J: TRBJ2-1; V: TRBV13; DNA: TGTGCCAGCAGCGGGTGGACTAGTAGCAATGAGCAGTTCTTC; CDR3: CASSGWTSSNEQFF
size: few; D: -; J: TRBJ1-1; V: TRBV6-2/TRBV6-3; DNA: TGTGCCAGCAGTTACTCCGGCAGAAGGTTGGCCGCTTTCTTT; CDR3: CASSYSGRRLAAFF
size: many; D: -; J: TRBJ2-1; V: TRBV4-2; DNA: TGTGCCAGCAGCCAAGATCCGGGCAGGGACAATGAGCAGTTCTTC; CDR3: CASSQDPGRDNEQFF
size: -; D: -; J: TRBJ2-7; V: TRBV12-3/TRBV12-4; DNA: TGTGCCAGCAGTTTGGGGCCGAGGTACGAGCAGTACTTC; CDR3: CASSLGPRYEQYF
size: few; D: TRBD1; J: TRBJ1-3; V: TRBV7-2; DNA: TGTGCCAGCAGCTATACGACAGGGGGCTCTGGAAACACCATATATTTT; CDR3: CASSYTTGGSGNTIYF
size: many; D: -; J: TRBJ2-3; V: TRBV4-1; DNA: TGCGCCAGCAGCCCCATCCAGGGCCCCGAAGATACGCAGTATTTT; CDR3: CASSPIQGPEDTQYF
size: few; D: TRBD2; J: TRBJ2-3; V: TRBV10-3; DNA: TGTGCCATCAGTGGCCCCTCTAGCGGCTTAAGCACAGATACGCAGTATTTT; CDR3: CAISGPSSGLSTDTQYF
size: -; D: -; J: TRBJ2-2; V: TRBV20-1; DNA: TGCAGTGTTCGACATAGGGGGAAAGAGGCCGGGGAGCTGTTTTTT; CDR3: CSVRHRGKEAGELFF
size: few; D: -; J: TRBJ2-5; V: TRBV6-5; DNA: TGTGCCAGCAGTTATCAACAGGGATGGGAGACCCAGTACTTC; CDR3: CASSYQQGWETQYF
size: few; D: -; J: TRBJ1-4; V: TRBV5-4; DNA: TGTGCCAGCAGCTCCGGTCCGGCCACTAATGAAAAACTGTTTTTT; CDR3: CASSSGPATNEKLFF
size: -; D: -; J: TRBJ2-3; V: TRBV7-9; DNA: TGTGCCAGCAGCTTAGAGCCAGCAGGGAGCACAGATACGCAGTATTTT; CDR3: CASSLEPAGSTDTQYF
size: few; D: TRBD1; J: TRBJ2-5; V: TRBV14; DNA: TGTGCCAGCAGCCCCCAGGACAGGGGATTAGAGACCCAGTACTTC; CDR3: CASSPQDRGLETQYF
size: few; D: TRBD1; J: TRBJ2-1; V: TRBV6-2/TRBV6-3; DNA: TGTGCCAGCAGGAGGACAGGGTCTGAGGAGCAGTTCTTC; CDR3: CASRRTGSEEQFF
size: few; D: -; J: TRBJ1-2; V: TRBV30; DNA: TGTGCCTGGAGCGGCCCGGGACACCCTAACTATGGCTACACCTTC; CDR3: CAWSGPGHPNYGYTF
size: few; D: TRBD1; J: TRBJ1-1; V: TRBV6-5; DNA: TGTGCCAGCAGTGAGAGACAGGGAATGTTGGCTGAAGCTTTCTTT; CDR3: CASSERQGMLAEAFF
size: few; D: -; J: TRBJ2-7; V: TRBV29-1; DNA: TGCAGCGTTGAAATGCACTACGAGCAGTACTTC; CDR3: CSVEMHYEQYF
size: -; D: -; J: TRBJ1-1; V: TRBV5-1; DNA: TGCGCCAGCAGCTATGGACACGAAGGGAACACTGAAGCTTTCTTT; CDR3: CASSYGHEGNTEAFF
size: -; D: TRBD1; J: TRBJ1-4; V: TRBV7-8; DNA: TGTGCCAGCAGCCCTCCGGGACAGGGGGGTGAAAAACTGTTTTTT; CDR3: CASSPPGQGGEKLFF
size: -; D: -; J: TRBJ2-2; V: TRBV4-3; DNA: TGCGCCAGCAGCCAAGGTCGGGCCAGACTTAACACCGGGGAGCTGTTTTTT; CDR3: CASSQGRARLNTGELFF
size: few; D: TRBD1; J: TRBJ2-2; V: TRBV10-3; DNA: TGTGCCATCAGGAACAGGGGAAACACCGGGGAGCTGTTTTTT; CDR3: CAIRNRGNTGELFF
size: -; D: -; J: TRBJ1-2; V: TRBV7-9; DNA: TGTGCCAGCAGCGGCTACAGGGCCCACTATGGCTACACCTTC; CDR3: CASSGYRAHYGYTF
size: few; D: TRBD2; J: TRBJ2-7; V: TRBV6-5; DNA: TGTGCCAGCAGCTCCCTCGTCGGGGGGGAGCAGTACTTC; CDR3: CASSSLVGGEQYF
size: -; D: -; J: TRBJ1-6; V: TRBV12-3/TRBV12-4; DNA: TGTGCCAGCACCGTCTGGGATACGAATTCACCCCTCCACTTT; CDR3: CASTVWDTNSPLHF
size: -; D: TRBD1; J: TRBJ1-6; V: TRBV6-2/TRBV6-3; DNA: TGTGCCAGCAGGGCGCCGGGACAGGGCCATTCACCCCTCCACTTT; CDR3: CASRAPGQGHSPLHF
size: medium-sized; D: TRBD2; J: TRBJ2-1; V: TRBV6-2/TRBV6-3; DNA: TGTGCCAGCAGTTACGAGGTAGCGGGGGCAAATGAGCAGTTCTTC; CDR3: CASSYEVAGANEQFF
size: few; D: TRBD1; J: TRBJ2-7; V: TRBV15; DNA: TGTGCCACCAGCAGAGTCCTCGGGGACAGGACCTACGAGCAGTACTTC; CDR3: CATSRVLGDRTYEQYF
size: few; D: TRBD2; J: TRBJ2-3; V: TRBV12-3/TRBV12-4; DNA: TGTGCCAGCAGTTTTACTAGCGGGGGGGTGATTAAACGCACAGATACGCAGTATTTT; CDR3: CASSFTSGGVIKRTDTQYF
size: -; D: -; J: TRBJ1-2; V: TRBV15; DNA: TGTGCCACCAGCAGAGATGGACCGAATGGCTACACCTTC; CDR3: CATSRDGPNGYTF
size: few; D: -; J: TRBJ2-3; V: TRBV9; DNA: TGTGCCAGCAGCGAAGGGACTAGCACAGATACGCAGTATTTT; CDR3: CASSEGTSTDTQYF
size: -; D: -; J: TRBJ1-1; V: TRBV11-2; DNA: TGTGCCAGCAGCTTAGCGGCGCAGCTGGCTTTCTTT; CDR3: CASSLAAQLAFF